This T cell receptor beta chain emerged from a study of blood T cell repertoires in COVID-19. CDR3 length: 13 amino acids. With V trimmed by 3 bases and J by 7 bases, 4 bases remained unmatched. Germline V gene lookup returns CDR1 KGHSH and CDR2 LQKENI. The age range of participants was 18 to 89 years, with residence in roughly 25 US areas. Method: immunoSEQ multiplex PCR; TCRdb's copy keeps in-frame clones and lacks some. The sample includes under 250,000 clones, approximately 80% of them seen just once. The clonotype comes from a man between 25 and 39 years old with acute COVID-19. Sequencing was carried out using PBMCs or T cells enriched from blood (not recorded which). The chain recombines TRBV18 with TRBJ2-7, with TRBD1 matching 9 bases. The CDR3 here is CASSPAGQGEQYF. CDR3 in DNA: TGTGCCAGCTCACCGGCGGGACAGGGAGAGCAGTACTTC.